A selection of T cell receptor beta chains follows, all from one sample in a study of blood T cell repertoires in COVID-19. Data came from immunoSEQ multiplex PCR; TCRdb stores just in-frame clones and leaves some out. This table holds more than 130,000 clones, around nine tenths found once. The sample consisted of peripheral blood. The receptor set was obtained from a middle-aged woman with acute or convalescent COVID-19. CDR3s include the opening cysteine and the closing phenylalanine or tryptophan.

v_call | cdr3_aa
TRBV7-9 | CASMGQTLRTEAFF
TRBV18 | CASSPDRGFGYTF
TRBV29-1 | CSPLRLGGNNEQFF
TRBV7-2 | CASSLNQGADTQYF
TRBV18 | CASSPWTGVGEQYF
TRBV2 | CASSESYSNQPQHF
TRBV19 | CASLGVATEAFF
TRBV2 | CASSGALSANYGYTF
TRBV5-6 | CASSLDREGPMNTEAFF
TRBV28 | CASSPLWTGVTDTQYF
TRBV14 | CASSQVWTSGSNEQFF
TRBV4-3 | CASSQLSGTSGNYNEQFF
TRBV9 | CASRKTGTENQETQYF
TRBV27 | CASSFLPFSRTGGGVFGQPQHF
TRBV24-1 | CATSDTGTGSTDTQYF
TRBV5-6 | CASSPRLAGVNEQFF
TRBV30 | CAWSAEGVTNSPLHF